The 11 T cell receptor beta chains below were found in one sample sequenced in a study of T cells after posttransplantation cyclophosphamide. The table came from immunoSEQ multiplex PCR; TCRdb's copy has only in-frame clones and leaves some out. The sample carries about 6,900 clones, about 98% recorded once. The sequencing sample was made of naive CD8+ T cells sorted from PBMCs. The receptor source for this set is a woman younger than 45 in good health and a related stem cell transplant donor.

V usage is TRBV4-3 and J usage is TRBJ2-7; D is undetermined. The CDR3 extends over 14 amino acids. The ends were cut back, 0 bases at V and 2 bases at J, with 8 bases in the middle. Germline CDR1 LGHNA, CDR2 YSLEER. DNA for the CDR3: TGCGCCAGCAGCCAAGATCATCCAGCCTACGAGCAGTACTTC. Translating gives CASSQDHPAYEQYF.

This clone was seen a single time. The J gene is TRBJ1-2, the V gene TRBV4-3; D is perhaps TRBD1 (6 bases). Germline values: CDR1 LGHNA, CDR2 YSLEER. The CDR3 covers 16 residues. Trimming cost V 1 base and J 4 bases, with 16 bases left between them. CDR3 residues: CASSQVIGGGFYGYTF. CDR3 nucleotide sequence: TGCGCCAGCAGCCAAGTCATAGGGGGTGGTTTCTATGGCTACACCTTC.

The chain carries TRBV5-5 and TRBJ1-1; 8 bases are a match to TRBD1. The CDR3 contains 14 residues. The V and J ends lost 5 bases and 8 bases, in that order; junction bases with no gene match: 11. Per germline, CDR1 SGHKS and CDR2 YYEKEE (reference sequence). For the CDR3, the DNA is TGTGCCAGCAGGTCGACAGGGGACCCGCTAGAAGCTTTCTTT. Its translation is CASRSTGDPLEAFF.

The chain carries TRBV7-6 and TRBJ2-5; 7 bases fit TRBD1. From germline, CDR1 is SGHVS and CDR2 FNYEAQ. The ends lost 5 bases at V and 2 bases at J; junction bases unmatched: 8. The CDR3 has 15 residues. The CDR3: CASSGPGTAQETQYF. Written as DNA, the CDR3 is TGTGCCAGCAGCGGGCCCGGGACAGCGCAAGAGACCCAGTACTTC.

The V call is TRBV5-4, the J call TRBJ1-2; weak D call: TRBD1 (5 bases). Germline V lookup: CDR1 SGHNT, CDR2 YYREEE (reference sequence). The length of the CDR3 is 13 residues. V was shortened by 4 bases and J by 2 bases, with 9 bases between the two germline ends. CDR3 nucleotides: TGTGCCAGCAGCGTACAGGAGAACTATGGCTACACCTTC. Translation gives CASSVQENYGYTF.

The V call is TRBV4-2, the J call TRBJ2-1; possibly TRBD2 for D (5 bases). V shed 3 bases and J shed 7 bases, with 10 bases lying between them. The CDR3 consists of 13 residues. Germline loops: CDR1 LGHNA, CDR2 YNFKEQ. The DNA of the CDR3 is TGTGCCAGCAGCCAGCAGGACTTTAATGAGCAGTTCTTC. Encoded protein: CASSQQDFNEQFF.

V is TRBV6-1 and J is TRBJ2-3; D possibly corresponds to TRBD2 (5 bases). This CDR3 is 13 amino acids long. Trimming removed 4 bases from V and 3 bases from J, with 8 bases in between. Germline V gene data show CDR1 as MNHNS and CDR2 as SASEGT. CDR3 sequence: CASSVGSTDTQYF. The CDR3 bases are TGTGCCAGCAGTGTTGGGAGTACAGATACGCAGTATTTT.

This chain joins TRBV6-1 and TRBJ1-2; D is possibly TRBD1 (6 bases). CDR1 and CDR2 (germline): MNHNS, SASEGT. This CDR3 region has 13 residues. The germline V and J ends were trimmed by 1 base and 4 bases, with 7 bases remaining between them. CDR3 residues: CASSEGDTYGYTF. CDR3 in DNA: TGTGCCAGCAGTGAAGGGGACACCTATGGCTACACCTTC.

The rearrangement joins TRBV4-1 to TRBJ2-1; 8 bases map to TRBD2. The CDR3 totals 14 residues. The ends lost 3 bases at V and 8 bases at J; junction bases unmatched: 6. Germline assignment: CDR1 MGHRA and CDR2 YSYEKL. This CDR3 is CASSHRAGGDEQFF. The CDR3 nucleotides read TGCGCCAGCAGCCATCGTGCGGGGGGCGATGAGCAGTTCTTC.

The chain combines TRBV5-1 with TRBJ2-3; possibly TRBD2 for D (6 bases). Between the trimmed V and J ends, which lost 3 bases and 4 bases, there was a span of 9 bases. Germline V gene lookup returns CDR1 SGHRS and CDR2 YFSETQ. The CDR3 is made up of 13 amino acids. Here the CDR3 reads CASSWTKADTQYF. CDR3 DNA: TGCGCCAGCAGCTGGACTAAGGCAGATACGCAGTATTTT.

The chain is built from TRBV7-3 and TRBJ2-3, with 8 bases that match TRBD1. Germline values: CDR1 SGHTA, CDR2 FQGTGA. The CDR3 consists of 16 residues. Germline trimming cut 5 bases from V and 4 bases from J; bases unmatched to any gene: 11. The CDR3 DNA reads as TGTGCCAGCAGCGCCGTCCAGGGGGCGAATGCAGATACGCAGTATTTT. Translated: CASSAVQGANADTQYF.